What follows are 15 T cell receptor beta chains derived from one specimen sequenced in a study of cytomegalovirus exposure and HLA in healthy donors. Amplification used 60 Vbeta primers and 13 Jbeta primers. The table came from immunoSEQ multiplex PCR; TCRdb's copy has only in-frame clones and leaves some out. The sample has over 55,000 clones; 85% to 90% are singletons. The sample comprised PBMCs. These receptors were obtained from a woman aged 25 to 45 in good health and CMV-seropositive.

The rearrangement joins TRBV5-4 to TRBJ2-3; D might be TRBD1 (6 bases). The germline gives CDR1 SGHNT, CDR2 YYREEE (reference sequence). The CDR3 consists of 15 residues. Deletions cut 2 bases from V and 3 bases from J, with 13 bases between. CDR3 DNA sequence: TGTGCCAGCAGCTTCTTAACAGGGCGGACAGATACGCAGTATTTT. Its protein product is CASSFLTGRTDTQYF.

The V call is TRBV28, the J call TRBJ2-7, with D unresolved. Trimming removed 7 bases at V and 2 bases at J, with 12 bases between. Germline CDR1 MDHEN, CDR2 SYDVKM. There are 13 residues in the CDR3. The CDR3 region has the DNA TGTGCCAGCAACCTTGCCAGTACCTACGAGCAGTACTTC. Amino acids: CASNLASTYEQYF.

The genes are TRBV5-1 and TRBJ2-7, with 13 nucleotides matching TRBD2. This CDR3 spans 15 amino acids. V lost 4 bases and J lost 5; bases outside the gene matches: 6. The germline V gene has CDR1 SGHRS and CDR2 YFSETQ. CDR3 residues: CASSIGLAGANEQYF. The CDR3, as DNA: TGCGCCAGCAGCATTGGACTAGCGGGAGCCAACGAGCAGTACTTC.

V and J are TRBV20-1 and TRBJ2-3, with D unclear. The CDR3 extends over 11 amino acids. The V end lost 6 bases, the J end lost 6 bases, and 10 bases lay between the germline ends. Looked up from germline, CDR1 is DFQATT and CDR2 is SNEGSKA (reference sequence). CDR3 residues: CSALAEDTQYF. The CDR3 coding sequence is TGCAGTGCGCTGGCGGAGGATACGCAGTATTTT.

V usage is TRBV7-2 and J usage is TRBJ2-1; 9 bases agree with TRBD2. CDR1 is SGHTA, CDR2 FQGNSA, per germline. J gave up 10 bases and V 3 bases, and 7 bases lay outside the gene matches. This CDR3 contains 14 residues. Here the CDR3 DNA reads TGTGCCAGCAGCTTCAGGCGGGAGGGCAGAGAGCAGTTCTTC. Amino acids: CASSFRREGREQFF.

Only one count was recorded for this clone. The rearrangement links TRBV6-6 to TRBJ2-7, with D maybe TRBD1 (6 bases). CDR1 and CDR2 from the germline V gene are MNHNY and SVGAGI (reference sequence). CDR3 size: 11 residues. The V and J ends lost 8 bases and 3 bases respectively, with 8 bases between them. The CDR3 DNA is TGTGCCAGCGTACAGGGCTACGAGCAGTACTTC. This encodes CASVQGYEQYF.

V usage is TRBV7-3 and J usage is TRBJ2-7; perhaps TRBD1 as D (5 bases). The germline CDR1 and CDR2 sequences are SGHTA and FQGTGA. This CDR3 has 15 amino acids. V lost 2 bases and J 3 bases, leaving 14 bases between the germline ends. The CDR3 DNA follows: TGTGCCAGCAGCTTACGTGGCCAGGGAAGCTACGAGCAGTACTTC. It codes for CASSLRGQGSYEQYF.

The sample holds a few counts of this clone. The chain is built from TRBV5-6 and TRBJ1-1; no firm D call. This CDR3 is built from 15 residues. V lost 0 bases, J lost 6 bases, and 15 bases lay in between. Germline values: CDR1 SGHDT, CDR2 YYEEEE. The CDR3 nucleotides read TGTGCCAGCAGCTTGGGAGGGAAGATTCTGTCTGAAGCTTTCTTT. Encoded protein: CASSLGGKILSEAFF.

V usage is TRBV11-2 and J usage is TRBJ2-5; weak D call: TRBD2 (6 bases). V was cut by 5 bases and J by 5 bases, with 18 bases left in between. Germline assignment: CDR1 SGHAT and CDR2 FQNNGV. The CDR3 totals 15 residues. The CDR3 coding sequence is TGTGCCAGCAGCATTATGGACTCCCGGGGGGAGACCCAGTACTTC. Protein sequence: CASSIMDSRGETQYF.

This chain connects TRBV2 to TRBJ2-1, with 7 bases lining up with TRBD1. Germline V gene sequence: CDR1 SNHLY, CDR2 FYNNEI. This CDR3 region has 15 residues. After removal of 4 bases from V and 7 bases from J, the junction contained 10 bases not matched to a gene. CDR3 sequence reads: CASSGHRGILNEQFF. CDR3 DNA sequence: TGTGCCAGCAGTGGCCACAGGGGAATTCTAAATGAGCAGTTCTTC.

The V call is TRBV27, the J call TRBJ2-5; maybe TRBD1 (5 bases). The germline V gene encodes CDR1 MNHEY and CDR2 SMNVEV (reference sequence). The CDR3 runs 14 residues. V lost 5 bases and J lost 5, with 15 bases in between. CDR3 in amino acids: CASSPRVAMETQYF. The CDR3, as DNA: TGTGCCAGCAGTCCCAGGGTGGCGATGGAGACCCAGTACTTC.

The chain couples TRBV5-4 to TRBJ2-7; D is ambiguous. The germline V and J ends were trimmed by 2 bases and 3 bases, with 6 bases remaining between them. Germline CDR1 SGHNT, CDR2 YYREEE (reference sequence). The length of the CDR3 is 12 residues. As DNA, the CDR3 is TGTGCCAGCAGCTTTGGGCGCTACGAGCAGTACTTC. This encodes CASSFGRYEQYF. Using reference TRBV5-4 and TRBJ2-7 for the parts outside the CDR3, the full variable domain is ETGVTQSPTHLIKTRGQQVTLRCSSQSGHNTVSWYQQALGQGPQFIFQYYREEENGRGNFPPRFSGLQFPNYSSELNVNALELDDSALYLCASSFGRYEQYFGPGTRLTVT.

The CDR3 DNA sequence: TGTGCCAGTAGAAGTGGCGGCGGGAGGGGGTATAGGGGTGAGCAGTTCTTC. It yields the protein CASRSGGGRGYRGEQFF. The chain joins TRBV19 to TRBJ2-1; 9 nucleotides match TRBD2. This CDR3 has 17 residues. The ends lost 6 bases at V and 9 bases at J; junction bases unmatched: 18. Germline V lookup: CDR1 LNHDA, CDR2 SQIVND (reference sequence).

Here the CDR3 reads CASSVGQNSPLHF. CDR3 in DNA: TGTGCCAGCAGTGTCGGACAAAATTCACCCCTCCACTTT. The gene calls are TRBV6-1 and TRBJ1-6; D is perhaps TRBD1 (5 bases). The CDR3 is made up of 13 amino acids. The ends were cut back, 4 bases at V and 7 bases at J, with 8 bases in the middle. The germline gives CDR1 MNHNS, CDR2 SASEGT.

The V call is TRBV19, the J call TRBJ2-3; D unresolved. The length of the CDR3 is 13 residues. With 7 bases removed from V and 4 bases from J, the gap between germline ends came to 12 bases. Looked up from germline, CDR1 is LNHDA and CDR2 is SQIVND (reference sequence). The CDR3 reads CASMGRYADTQYF. The CDR3 DNA is TGTGCCAGTATGGGCAGATACGCAGATACGCAGTATTTT.